This T cell receptor (beta chain) appears in the sequencing data of a study of blood T cell repertoires in COVID-19. On the study more broadly: Italy, Spain and the United States were the sources of the convalescent and acute COVID-19 samples. From T cells, B-cell-depleted T cells, or PBMCs came the material, which was cDNA or gDNA.

Using immunoSEQ multiplex PCR, the repertoire was profiled, and TCRdb retains in-frame clones only, with some absent. This table holds some 110,000 clones, roughly 83% found once. V dropped 2 bases and J dropped 3 bases, with 11 bases sitting between them. The germline CDR1 and CDR2 sequences are SGHTA and FQGNSA. The CDR3 has 16 amino acids. This clone was counted a single time. The rearrangement links TRBV7-2 to TRBJ2-6; a possible D gene is TRBD2 (6 bases). This TCR was recovered from a human donor in a cohort sampled during active COVID-19. The sequenced sample was peripheral blood. The CDR3 loop is CASSLRWGVGANVLTF. Here the CDR3 DNA reads TGTGCCAGCAGCTTACGTTGGGGGGTTGGGGCCAACGTCCTGACTTTC.